Following are 6 T cell receptor beta chains from one sample sequenced in a study of CD4 and CD8 cells across lung adenocarcinoma regions. TCRdb re-analysed the PCR reads in MiXCR, keeping a single row per CDR3 protein. The sample lists some 18,000 distinct CDR3 sequences; 50% were seen once. The specimen was CD8+ T cells from the margin of a lung tumor. These receptors were collected from a male donor with lung adenocarcinoma. The CD4 and CD8 labels of this study may be unreliable.

In the case of this clonotype: One junction end disagrees with the germline gene, perhaps due to a read error. J is TRBJ2-4 and V is TRBV6-1; 8 nucleotides align to TRBD2. The CDR3 covers 17 residues. Germline values: CDR1 MNHNS, CDR2 SASEGT. CDR3 region: CASSEKWRRGAKDTQYF. CDR3 in DNA: TGTGCCAGCAGTGAAAAGTGGAGGCGGGGGGCCAAAGATACGCAGTACTTT.

V is TRBV10-3 and J is TRBJ2-1, with TRBD2 identical over 11 bases. Germline CDR1 is ENHRY and CDR2 is SYGVKD. The CDR3 totals 14 residues. Unmatched junction bases numbered 3, after V lost 8 bases and J lost 3 bases. DNA of the CDR3: TGTGCCATCTCGGGACTAGCGGTCTACAATGAGCAGTTCTTC. Protein product: CAISGLAVYNEQFF.

CDR3 protein: CASSFGQGGSPLHF. The CDR3 bases are TGTGCCAGCAGTTTTGGACAGGGTGGTTCACCCCTCCACTTT. The chain links TRBV27 to TRBJ1-6; 8 bases are a match to TRBD1. The CDR3 totals 14 residues. Germline V gives CDR1 MNHEY, CDR2 SMNVEV (reference sequence). Germline trimming cut 3 bases from V and 9 bases from J; bases unmatched to any gene: 4.

The chain uses TRBV6-1 and TRBJ2-3, with TRBD2 as a possible D gene (5 bases). V lost 11 bases to trimming and J lost 9 bases, with 24 bases between them. The CDR3 runs to 14 residues. CDR1 is MNHNS and CDR2 is SASEGT in the germline V gene. The CDR3 bases are TGTGCCGGCCGATGGGCGGGTGTGGGAGAGACGCAGTATTTT. It yields the protein CAGRWAGVGETQYF.

The genes are TRBV4-2 and TRBJ2-1; 15 bases map to TRBD2. CDR1 LGHNA and CDR2 YNFKEQ come from the germline V gene. J lost 2 bases, V lost 4 bases, and 3 bases had no gene match. The CDR3 spans 17 residues. CDR3 region: CASSLGLAGGPYNEQFF. For the CDR3, the DNA is TGTGCCAGCAGCCTCGGACTAGCGGGAGGGCCCTACAATGAGCAGTTCTTC.

V and J are TRBV3-1 and TRBJ2-3, with D unclear. The germline CDR1 and CDR2 sequences are LGHDT and YNNKEL (reference sequence). The CDR3 contains 13 residues. V was cut by 2 bases and J by 6 bases, with 9 bases left in between. Written as DNA, the CDR3 is TGTGCCAGCAGCCAATTCGTCCAGGATACGCAGTATTTT. Residues: CASSQFVQDTQYF.